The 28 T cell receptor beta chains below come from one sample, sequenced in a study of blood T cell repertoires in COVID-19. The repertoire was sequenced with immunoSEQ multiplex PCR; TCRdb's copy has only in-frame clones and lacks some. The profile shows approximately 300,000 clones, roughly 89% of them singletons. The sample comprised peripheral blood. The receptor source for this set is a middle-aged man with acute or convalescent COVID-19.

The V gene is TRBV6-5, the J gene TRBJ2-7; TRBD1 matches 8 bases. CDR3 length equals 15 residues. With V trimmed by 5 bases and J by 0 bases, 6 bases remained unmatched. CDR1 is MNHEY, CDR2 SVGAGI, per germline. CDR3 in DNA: TGTGCCAGCAGTCCCCGGGACAGGAGCTCCTACGAGCAGTACTTC. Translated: CASSPRDRSSYEQYF.

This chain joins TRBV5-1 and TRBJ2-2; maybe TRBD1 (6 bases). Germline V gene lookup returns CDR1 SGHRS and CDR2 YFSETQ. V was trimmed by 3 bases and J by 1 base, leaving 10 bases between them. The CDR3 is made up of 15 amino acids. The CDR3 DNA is TGCGCCAGCAGCTCCGGACAGTTGAACACCGGGGAGCTGTTTTTT. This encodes CASSSGQLNTGELFF.

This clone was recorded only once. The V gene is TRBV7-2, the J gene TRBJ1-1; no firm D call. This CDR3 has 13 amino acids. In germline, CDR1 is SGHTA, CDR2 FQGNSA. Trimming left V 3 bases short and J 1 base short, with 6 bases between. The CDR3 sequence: CASSLRANTEAFF. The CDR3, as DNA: TGTGCCAGCAGCTTGAGGGCGAACACTGAAGCTTTCTTT. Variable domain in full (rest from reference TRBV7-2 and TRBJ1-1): GAGVSQSPSNKVTEKGKDVELRCDPISGHTALYWYRQSLGQGLEFLIYFQGNSAPDKSGLPSDRFSAERTGGSVSTLTIQRTQQEDSAVYLCASSLRANTEAFFGQGTRLTVV.

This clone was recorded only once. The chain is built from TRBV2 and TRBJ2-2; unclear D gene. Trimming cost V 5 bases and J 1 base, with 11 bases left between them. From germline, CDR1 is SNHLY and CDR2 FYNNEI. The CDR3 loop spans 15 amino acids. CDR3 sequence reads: CASSPASLNTGELFF. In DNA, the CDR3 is TGTGCCAGCAGTCCCGCGTCCCTGAACACCGGGGAGCTGTTTTTT.

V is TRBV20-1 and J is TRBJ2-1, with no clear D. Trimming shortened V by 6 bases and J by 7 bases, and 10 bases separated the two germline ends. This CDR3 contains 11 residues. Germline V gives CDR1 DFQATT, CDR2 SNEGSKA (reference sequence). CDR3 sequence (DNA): TGCAGTGCCCCTACCCATAATGAGCAGTTCTTC. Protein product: CSAPTHNEQFF.

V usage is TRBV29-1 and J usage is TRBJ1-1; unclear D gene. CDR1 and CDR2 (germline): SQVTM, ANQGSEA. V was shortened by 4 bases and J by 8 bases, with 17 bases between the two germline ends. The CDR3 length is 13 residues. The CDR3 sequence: CSVGSVREEEAFF. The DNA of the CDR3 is TGCAGCGTTGGGTCCGTCCGGGAGGAGGAAGCTTTCTTT.

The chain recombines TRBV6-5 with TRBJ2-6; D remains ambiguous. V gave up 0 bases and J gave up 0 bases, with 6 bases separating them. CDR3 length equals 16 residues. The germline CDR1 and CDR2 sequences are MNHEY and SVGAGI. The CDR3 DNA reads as TGTGCCAGCAGTTACTCCATACTCTCTGGGGCCAACGTCCTGACTTTC. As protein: CASSYSILSGANVLTF.

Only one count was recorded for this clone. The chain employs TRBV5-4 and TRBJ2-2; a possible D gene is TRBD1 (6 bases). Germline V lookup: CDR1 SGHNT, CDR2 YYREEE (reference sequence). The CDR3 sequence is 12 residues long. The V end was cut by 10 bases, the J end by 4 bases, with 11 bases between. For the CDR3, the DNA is TGTGCCGGCACAGGGCGCACCGGGGAGCTGTTTTTT. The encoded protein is CAGTGRTGELFF.

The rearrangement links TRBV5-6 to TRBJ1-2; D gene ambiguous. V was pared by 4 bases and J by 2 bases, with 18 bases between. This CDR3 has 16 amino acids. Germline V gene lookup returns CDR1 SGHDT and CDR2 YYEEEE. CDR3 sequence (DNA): TGTGCCAGCAGCCTACGCCGGGTAGGTTGGAACTATGGCTACACCTTC. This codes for CASSLRRVGWNYGYTF.

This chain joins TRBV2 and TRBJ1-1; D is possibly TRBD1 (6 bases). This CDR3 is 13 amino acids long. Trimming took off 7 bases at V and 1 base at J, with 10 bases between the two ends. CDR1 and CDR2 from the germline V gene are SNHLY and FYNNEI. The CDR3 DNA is TGTGCCAGCAAAATAGGGGGGAACACTGAAGCTTTCTTT. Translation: CASKIGGNTEAFF.

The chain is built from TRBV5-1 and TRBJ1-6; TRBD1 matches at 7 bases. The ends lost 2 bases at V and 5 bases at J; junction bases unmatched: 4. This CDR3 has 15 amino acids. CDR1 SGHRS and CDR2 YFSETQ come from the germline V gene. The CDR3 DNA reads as TGCGCCAGCAGCTTACGGGACAGTGATAATTCACCCCTCCACTTT. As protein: CASSLRDSDNSPLHF.

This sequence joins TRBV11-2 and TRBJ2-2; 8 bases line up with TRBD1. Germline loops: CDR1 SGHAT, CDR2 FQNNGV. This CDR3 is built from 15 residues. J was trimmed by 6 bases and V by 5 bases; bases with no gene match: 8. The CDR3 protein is CASSAGTGWAGELFF. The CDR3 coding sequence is TGTGCCAGCAGCGCGGGGACAGGCTGGGCCGGGGAGCTGTTTTTT.

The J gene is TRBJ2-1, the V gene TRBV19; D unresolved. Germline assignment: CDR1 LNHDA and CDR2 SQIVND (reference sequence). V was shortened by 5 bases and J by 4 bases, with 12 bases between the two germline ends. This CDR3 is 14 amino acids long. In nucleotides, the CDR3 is TGTGCCAGTAGTGGCCTCGTCGGGTACAATGAGCAGTTCTTC. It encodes CASSGLVGYNEQFF.

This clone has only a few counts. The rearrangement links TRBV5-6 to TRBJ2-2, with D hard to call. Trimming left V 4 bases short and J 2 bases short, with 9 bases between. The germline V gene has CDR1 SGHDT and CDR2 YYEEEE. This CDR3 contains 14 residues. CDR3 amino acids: CASSRDYNTGELFF. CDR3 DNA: TGTGCCAGCAGCCGAGATTATAACACCGGGGAGCTGTTTTTT.

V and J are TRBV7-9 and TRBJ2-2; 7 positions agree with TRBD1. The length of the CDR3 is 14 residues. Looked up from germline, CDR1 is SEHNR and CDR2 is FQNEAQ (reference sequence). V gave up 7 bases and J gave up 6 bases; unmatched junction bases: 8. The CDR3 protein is CASTSRQGAGELFF. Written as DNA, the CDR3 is TGTGCCAGCACCTCTCGCCAGGGGGCCGGGGAGCTGTTTTTT.

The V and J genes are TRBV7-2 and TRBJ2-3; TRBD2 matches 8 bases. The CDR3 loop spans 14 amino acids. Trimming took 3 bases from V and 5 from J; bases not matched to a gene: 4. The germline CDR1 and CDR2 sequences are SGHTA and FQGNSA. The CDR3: CASSFLAGGDTQYF. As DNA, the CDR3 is TGTGCCAGCAGCTTTCTAGCGGGCGGAGATACGCAGTATTTT. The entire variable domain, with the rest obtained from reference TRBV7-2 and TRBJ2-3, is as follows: GAGVSQSPSNKVTEKGKDVELRCDPISGHTALYWYRQSLGQGLEFLIYFQGNSAPDKSGLPSDRFSAERTGGSVSTLTIQRTQQEDSAVYLCASSFLAGGDTQYFGPGTRLTVL.

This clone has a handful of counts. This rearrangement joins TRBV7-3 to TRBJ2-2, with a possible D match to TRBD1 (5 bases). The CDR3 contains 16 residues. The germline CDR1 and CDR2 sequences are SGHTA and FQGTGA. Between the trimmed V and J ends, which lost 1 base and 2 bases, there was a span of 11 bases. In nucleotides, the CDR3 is TGTGCCAGCAGCTTAAAACAGGTCTTCAACACCGGGGAGCTGTTTTTT. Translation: CASSLKQVFNTGELFF.

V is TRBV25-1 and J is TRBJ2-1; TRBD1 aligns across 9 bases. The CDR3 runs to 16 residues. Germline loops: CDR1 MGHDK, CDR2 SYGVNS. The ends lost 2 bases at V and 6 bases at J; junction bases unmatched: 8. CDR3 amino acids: CASSETRTGASNEQFF. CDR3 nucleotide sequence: TGTGCCAGCAGTGAAACACGGACAGGGGCGAGCAATGAGCAGTTCTTC.

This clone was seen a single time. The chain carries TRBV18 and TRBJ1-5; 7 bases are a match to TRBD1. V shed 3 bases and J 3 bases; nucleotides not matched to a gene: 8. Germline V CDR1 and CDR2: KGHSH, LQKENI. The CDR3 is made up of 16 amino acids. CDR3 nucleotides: TGTGCCAGCTCACCTTCGGCAGGGGGAAACAATCAGCCCCAGCATTTT. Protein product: CASSPSAGGNNQPQHF. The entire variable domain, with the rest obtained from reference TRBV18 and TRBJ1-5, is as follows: NAGVMQNPRHLVRRRGQEARLRCSPMKGHSHVYWYRQLPEEGLKFMVYLQKENIIDESGMPKERFSAEFPKEGPSILRIQQVVRGDSAAYFCASSPSAGGNNQPQHFGDGTRLSIL.

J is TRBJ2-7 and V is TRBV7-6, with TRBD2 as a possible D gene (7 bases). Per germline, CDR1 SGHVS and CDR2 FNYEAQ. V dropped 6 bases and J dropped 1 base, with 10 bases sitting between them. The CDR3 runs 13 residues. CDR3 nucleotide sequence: TGTGCCAGCAGGGGAGGGGGATCCTACGAGCAGTACTTC. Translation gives CASRGGGSYEQYF.

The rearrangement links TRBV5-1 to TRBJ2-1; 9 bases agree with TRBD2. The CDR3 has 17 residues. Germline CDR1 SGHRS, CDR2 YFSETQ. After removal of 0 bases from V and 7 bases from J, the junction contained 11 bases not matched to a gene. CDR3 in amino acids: CASSLAGGGASGNEQFF. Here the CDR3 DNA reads TGCGCCAGCAGCTTGGCGGGCGGGGGGGCAAGCGGGAATGAGCAGTTCTTC. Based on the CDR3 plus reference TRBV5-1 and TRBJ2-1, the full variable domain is KAGVTQTPRYLIKTRGQQVTLSCSPISGHRSVSWYQQTPGQGLQFLFEYFSETQRNKGNFPGRFSGRQFSNSRSEMNVSTLELGDSALYLCASSLAGGGASGNEQFFGPGTRLTVL.

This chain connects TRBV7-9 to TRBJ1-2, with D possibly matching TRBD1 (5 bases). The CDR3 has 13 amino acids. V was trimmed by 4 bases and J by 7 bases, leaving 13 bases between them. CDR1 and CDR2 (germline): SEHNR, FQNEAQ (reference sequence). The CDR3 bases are TGTGCCAGCAGCTCCACAGGTGTAGGTGGCTACACCTTC. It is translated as CASSSTGVGGYTF. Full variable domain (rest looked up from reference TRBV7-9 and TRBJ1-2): DTGVSQNPRHKITKRGQNVTFRCDPISEHNRLYWYRQTLGQGPEFLTYFQNEAQLEKSRLLSDRFSAERPKGSFSTLEIQRTEQGDSAMYLCASSSTGVGGYTFGSGTRLTVV.

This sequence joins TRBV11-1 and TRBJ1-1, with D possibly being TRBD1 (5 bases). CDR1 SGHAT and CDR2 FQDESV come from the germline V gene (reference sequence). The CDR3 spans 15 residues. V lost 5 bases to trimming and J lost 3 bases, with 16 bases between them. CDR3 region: CASSPNIGGDTEAFF. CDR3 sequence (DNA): TGTGCCAGCAGCCCGAACATCGGGGGGGACACTGAAGCTTTCTTT.

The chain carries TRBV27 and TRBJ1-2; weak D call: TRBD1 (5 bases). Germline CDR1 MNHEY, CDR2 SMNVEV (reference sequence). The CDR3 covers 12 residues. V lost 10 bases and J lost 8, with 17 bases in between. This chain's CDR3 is CATQAGGGGYTF. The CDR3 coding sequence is TGTGCCACCCAAGCGGGGGGGGGAGGCTACACCTTC.

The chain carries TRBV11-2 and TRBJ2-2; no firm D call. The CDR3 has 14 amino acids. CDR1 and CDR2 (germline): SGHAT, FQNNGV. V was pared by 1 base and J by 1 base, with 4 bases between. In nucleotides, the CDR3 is TGTGCCAGCAGCTTAGTCAGGAACACCGGGGAGCTGTTTTTT. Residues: CASSLVRNTGELFF.

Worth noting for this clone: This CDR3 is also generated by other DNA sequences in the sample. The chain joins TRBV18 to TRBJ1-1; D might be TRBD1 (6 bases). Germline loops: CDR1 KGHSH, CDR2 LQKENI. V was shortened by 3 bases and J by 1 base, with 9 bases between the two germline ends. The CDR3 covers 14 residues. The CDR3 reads CASSPRTANTEAFF. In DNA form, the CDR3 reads TGTGCCAGCTCACCTAGGACAGCGAACACTGAAGCTTTCTTT. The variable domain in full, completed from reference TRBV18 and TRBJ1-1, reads NAGVMQNPRHLVRRRGQEARLRCSPMKGHSHVYWYRQLPEEGLKFMVYLQKENIIDESGMPKERFSAEFPKEGPSILRIQQVVRGDSAAYFCASSPRTANTEAFFGQGTRLTVV.

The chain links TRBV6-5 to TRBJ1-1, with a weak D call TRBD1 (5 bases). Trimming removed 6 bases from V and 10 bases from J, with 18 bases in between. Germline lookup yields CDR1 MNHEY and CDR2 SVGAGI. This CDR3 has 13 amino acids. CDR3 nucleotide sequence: TGTGCCAGCAGAGTGGACGTGCGGCAGGGAGCTTTCTTT. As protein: CASRVDVRQGAFF.

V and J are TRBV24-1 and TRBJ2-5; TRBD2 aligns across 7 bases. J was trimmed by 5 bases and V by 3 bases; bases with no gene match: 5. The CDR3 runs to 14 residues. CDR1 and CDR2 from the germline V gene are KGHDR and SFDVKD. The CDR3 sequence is CATSDRGLVETQYF. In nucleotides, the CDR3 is TGTGCCACCAGTGATCGTGGACTAGTGGAGACCCAGTACTTC.